A selection of T cell receptor beta chains follows, all from one sample in a study of spatial heterogeneity in lung cancer. TCRdb called the 5' RACE reads again in MiXCR, with one record for every CDR3 protein. Of about 38,000 distinct CDR3 sequences in the sample, 5.8% are singletons; the top ten hold roughly 12%. Sequences were derived from PBMCs, sampled at surgery. The receptors shown here come from a male donor with early-stage non-small cell lung cancer. Both conserved end residues are part of each CDR3. The order of the fields is D gene, clone size, J gene, V gene, CDR3 protein, CDR3 DNA. The D gene is left open where the match is weak. Clone size is shown for a subset of rows, as once, few, many or a class of expanded clone.

D gene: NA; clone size: few; J gene: TRBJ2-3; V gene: TRBV6-5; CDR3 protein: CASSLLGGDTQYF; CDR3 DNA: TGTGCCAGCAGTCTCCTAGGGGGAGATACGCAGTATTTT
D gene: TRBD1; clone size: many; J gene: TRBJ1-4; V gene: TRBV9; CDR3 protein: CASSVQGQANEKLFF; CDR3 DNA: TGTGCCAGCAGCGTACAGGGACAGGCTAATGAAAAACTGTTTTTT
D gene: TRBD1; clone size: many; J gene: TRBJ2-3; V gene: TRBV13; CDR3 protein: CASSLNRQGGTDTQYF; CDR3 DNA: TGTGCCAGCAGCTTAAATAGGCAGGGGGGCACAGATACGCAGTATTTT
D gene: NA; clone size: few; J gene: TRBJ2-5; V gene: TRBV25-1; CDR3 protein: CASSEGAQETQYF; CDR3 DNA: TGTGCCAGCAGTGAGGGGGCGCAAGAGACCCAGTACTTC
D gene: NA; clone size: many; J gene: TRBJ1-2; V gene: TRBV14; CDR3 protein: CASSQDLWGYGYTF; CDR3 DNA: TGTGCCAGCAGCCAAGATCTATGGGGGTATGGCTACACCTTC
D gene: TRBD1; clone size: NA; J gene: TRBJ2-5; V gene: TRBV7-9; CDR3 protein: CASSYGTGGKETQYF; CDR3 DNA: TGTGCCAGCAGCTACGGGACAGGGGGGAAGGAGACCCAGTACTTC
D gene: NA; clone size: few; J gene: TRBJ2-2; V gene: TRBV9; CDR3 protein: CASSVSPQFTGELFF; CDR3 DNA: TGTGCCAGCAGCGTAAGTCCGCAATTCACCGGGGAGCTGTTTTTT
D gene: TRBD1; clone size: many; J gene: TRBJ2-4; V gene: TRBV28; CDR3 protein: CASSAQGLAKNIQYF; CDR3 DNA: TGTGCCAGCAGTGCACAGGGGCTAGCCAAAAACATTCAGTACTTC
D gene: TRBD1; clone size: many; J gene: TRBJ1-5; V gene: TRBV2; CDR3 protein: CASRYETGHNQPQHF; CDR3 DNA: TGTGCCAGCAGATATGAGACAGGGCATAATCAGCCCCAGCATTTT
D gene: TRBD1; clone size: many; J gene: TRBJ1-5; V gene: TRBV6-5; CDR3 protein: CASSEGAALNQPQHF; CDR3 DNA: TGTGCCAGCAGTGAGGGGGCGGCCCTCAATCAGCCCCAGCATTTT
D gene: TRBD2; clone size: many; J gene: TRBJ2-1; V gene: TRBV9; CDR3 protein: CASSVGWRGGPAEQFF; CDR3 DNA: TGTGCCAGCAGCGTAGGGTGGCGGGGGGGCCCTGCTGAGCAGTTCTTC
D gene: NA; clone size: few; J gene: TRBJ2-2; V gene: TRBV9; CDR3 protein: CASSVEAGELFF; CDR3 DNA: TGTGCCAGCAGCGTAGAGGCCGGGGAGCTGTTTTTT
D gene: NA; clone size: few; J gene: TRBJ2-2; V gene: TRBV19; CDR3 protein: CASRKFGENTGELFF; CDR3 DNA: TGTGCCAGTAGGAAGTTTGGGGAGAACACCGGGGAGCTGTTTTTT
D gene: TRBD1; clone size: NA; J gene: TRBJ2-5; V gene: TRBV18; CDR3 protein: CASSPAGGRGRRETQYF; CDR3 DNA: TGTGCCAGCTCACCAGCCGGTGGCAGGGGGCGCCGAGAGACCCAGTACTTC
D gene: NA; clone size: many; J gene: TRBJ1-5; V gene: TRBV30; CDR3 protein: CAWREQRGQPQHF; CDR3 DNA: TGTGCCTGGAGGGAACAGCGGGGGCAGCCCCAGCATTTT
D gene: NA; clone size: many; J gene: TRBJ2-7; V gene: TRBV28; CDR3 protein: CASSLSTAGAYEQYF; CDR3 DNA: TGTGCCAGCAGTTTGTCGACAGCAGGAGCCTACGAGCAGTACTTC
D gene: NA; clone size: medium-sized; J gene: TRBJ2-3; V gene: TRBV29-1; CDR3 protein: CSVEGQGYTDTQYF; CDR3 DNA: TGCAGCGTTGAAGGGCAGGGCTACACAGATACGCAGTATTTT
D gene: NA; clone size: NA; J gene: TRBJ2-5; V gene: TRBV20-1; CDR3 protein: CSARYGETQYF; CDR3 DNA: TGCAGTGCTCGTTACGGGGAGACCCAGTACTTC
D gene: NA; clone size: NA; J gene: TRBJ1-6; V gene: TRBV28; CDR3 protein: CASTPPWGGLAYNSPLHF; CDR3 DNA: TGTGCCAGCACTCCTCCTTGGGGGGGTCTCGCCTATAATTCACCCCTCCACTTT
D gene: TRBD2; clone size: few; J gene: TRBJ2-3; V gene: TRBV9; CDR3 protein: CASSAGTIRDTQYF; CDR3 DNA: TGTGCCAGCAGCGCGGGGACTATCCGGGATACGCAGTATTTT
D gene: TRBD1; clone size: few; J gene: TRBJ2-7; V gene: TRBV20-1; CDR3 protein: CSAVDRGWSEQYF; CDR3 DNA: TGCAGTGCTGTAGACAGGGGCTGGTCCGAGCAGTACTTC
D gene: TRBD1; clone size: many; J gene: TRBJ2-3; V gene: TRBV28; CDR3 protein: CASSSPGQGAPDTQYF; CDR3 DNA: TGTGCCAGCAGTTCGCCGGGACAGGGGGCACCAGATACGCAGTATTTT
D gene: NA; clone size: few; J gene: TRBJ2-5; V gene: TRBV11-3; CDR3 protein: CASSRREWFQETQYF; CDR3 DNA: TGTGCCAGCAGCCGTCGGGAGTGGTTCCAAGAGACCCAGTACTTC
D gene: TRBD2; clone size: many; J gene: TRBJ2-7; V gene: TRBV15; CDR3 protein: CATSRGRGRTSYEQYF; CDR3 DNA: TGTGCCACCAGCAGAGGGCGGGGGAGAACCTCCTACGAGCAGTACTTC
D gene: NA; clone size: NA; J gene: TRBJ2-3; V gene: TRBV6-5; CDR3 protein: CASSYSGTGTDTQYF; CDR3 DNA: TGTGCCAGCAGTTACTCAGGGACGGGTACAGATACGCAGTATTTT
D gene: NA; clone size: many; J gene: TRBJ2-1; V gene: TRBV9; CDR3 protein: CASSAGPRSYNEQFF; CDR3 DNA: TGTGCCAGCAGCGCAGGACCCCGCTCCTACAATGAGCAGTTCTTC